This TCR beta chain was sequenced in a study of blood T cells in healthy people across ages. The study, taken as a whole, reports: PBMC samples, being unsorted, prevented any conclusive comparison of naive and antigen-experienced cells. Considered underestimates were the diversity estimates obtained from one million T cells.

For the second PCR, which ran for 7 to 11 cycles, a sample-barcoded 5' primer and a J-beta primer mix were used. Every sample produced at least 2.5 million CDR3-containing paired-end reads. TCRdb reanalysed the 5' RACE reads using MiXCR and keeps one entry per CDR3 protein. The data hold about 1.1 million distinct CDR3 sequences, with around two fifths observed a single time. The V gene end was trimmed by 2 bases and the J gene end by 8 bases; junction bases not matched to a gene: 7. The CDR3 sequence is 14 residues long. CDR1 and CDR2 from the germline V gene are SGHRS and YFSETQ. With each sample, at least 6 micrograms of total RNA were extracted. About this clonotype itself: The antigen remains unidentified.

What was sequenced was blood. This sequence joins TRBV5-1 and TRBJ1-2, with 9 positions matching TRBD1. This receptor was taken from a man between 18 and 29 years old in good health. The CDR3 nucleotides are TGCGCCAGCAGCTTTATGGGACAGGGTCGAGGCTACACCTTC. Translation: CASSFMGQGRGYTF. Based on the CDR3 plus reference TRBV5-1 and TRBJ1-2, the full variable domain is KAGVTQTPRYLIKTRGQQVTLSCSPISGHRSVSWYQQTPGQGLQFLFEYFSETQRNKGNFPGRFSGRQFSNSRSEMNVSTLELGDSALYLCASSFMGQGRGYTFGSGTRLTVV.